This T cell receptor beta chain is from a study of T-cell reconstitution after alpha-beta-depleted transplantation in children. V shed 5 bases and J shed 4 bases, with 6 bases lying between them. The CDR3 contains 12 residues. The germline V gene encodes CDR1 SEHNR and CDR2 FQNEAQ (reference sequence). Molecular barcoding with unique molecular identifiers was used for the TCRbeta library. One entry per CDR3 protein results from TCRdb running MiXCR on the PCR reads. The sample yields 350,000 to 450,000 distinct CDR3 sequences, roughly 14% seen once. Sequencing used PBMCs, obtained from the stem cell graft. The receptor comes from a human donor who donated a stem cell graft to a child with Fanconi anemia. The rearrangement joins TRBV7-9 to TRBJ1-5; D remains ambiguous. In nucleotides, the CDR3 is TGTGCCAGCAGCCAGGCAAATCAGCCCCAGCATTTT. Its protein is CASSQANQPQHF. The full variable domain, its missing parts supplied by reference TRBV7-9 and TRBJ1-5, is DTGVSQNPRHKITKRGQNVTFRCDPISEHNRLYWYRQTLGQGPEFLTYFQNEAQLEKSRLLSDRFSAERPKGSFSTLEIQRTEQGDSAMYLCASSQANQPQHFGDGTRLSIL.